The text below deals with one T cell receptor beta chain. Germline CDR1 reads SGHTA; CDR2 reads FQGTGA. Trimming removed 5 bases from V and 0 bases from J; junction bases left unmatched: 12. This CDR3 contains 17 residues. Per the original methods: Reference gene primer amplification yielded estimated nucleated cell counts. Data came from immunoSEQ multiplex PCR; TCRdb stores just in-frame clones and leaves some out. D and trimming come from the DNA, and the V and J calls and clone size come from that table. The sample carries over 200,000 clones, about nine tenths recorded once. These data come from a study of blood T cell repertoires in COVID-19. About the study: Italy, Spain and the United States were the sources of the convalescent and acute COVID-19 samples. T cells, B-cell-depleted T cells, or PBMCs provided the cDNA or gDNA that served as material.

This clonotype was obtained from a man at least 80 years old with acute or convalescent COVID-19. This chain links TRBV7-3 with TRBJ1-1; 7 bases fit TRBD1. The sample comprised peripheral blood. CDR3 protein: CASSLPDRAHMNTEAFF. Here the CDR3 DNA reads TGTGCCAGCAGCCTACCCGACAGGGCCCACATGAACACTGAAGCTTTCTTT. Supplemented by reference TRBV7-3 and TRBJ1-1, the full variable domain reads GAGVSQTPSNKVTEKGKYVELRCDPISGHTALYWYRQSLGQGPEFLIYFQGTGAADDSGLPNDRFFAVRPEGSVSTLKIQRTERGDSAVYLCASSLPDRAHMNTEAFFGQGTRLTVV.